This T cell receptor (beta chain) was recovered during a study of a mutant IDH1 vaccine in newly diagnosed glioma. Study details: Among treated patients, approximately 60% were male and approximately 40% female, and mean age was approximately 40 years. Earlier therapy was either radiotherapy, temozolomide, or both, and most got both.

Concerning this clone itself: Its specificity is unknown.

Study-wide points: Changes in the top peripheral T cell clonotypes seemingly had no bearing on pseudoprogression.

Time point noted: baseline, week 1 (first vaccination visit). Treatment given: pre-vaccination baseline after standard-of-care therapy. Assay used: immunoSEQ multiplex PCR; TCRdb lists only in-frame clones, some missing. The table has tens of thousands of clones, about four fifths seen once; the top ten hold approximately 7.4%. This sequence originates from a woman between 50 and 59 years old with glioma. The input for sequencing was PBMCs, taken from a glioma patient treated with radiotherapy, temozolomide or both.

CDR3 sequence (DNA): TGTGCCAGCAGCGCCCGACAGGGAACCACCGGGGAGCTGTTTTTT. It specifies CASSARQGTTGELFF. The chain recombines TRBV9 with TRBJ2-2; TRBD1 agrees at 7 bases. With 3 bases clipped from V and 4 bases from J, the junction kept 6 bases outside the gene matches. The germline gives CDR1 SGDLS, CDR2 YYNGEE. The length of the CDR3 is 15 residues.